A selection of T cell receptor beta chains follows, all from one sample in a study of CD8 T cells in Susac syndrome. MiXCR was run by TCRdb on the immunoSEQ multiplex PCR reads, yielding one entry per CDR3 protein. The sample contains some 100,000 distinct CDR3 sequences, roughly 91% of which appear only once. Material for sequencing was CD4+ T cells from PBMCs. The receptor set was obtained from a human donor in good health. Both conserved end residues are part of each CDR3. Fields, in order: D gene, J gene, V gene, clone size, CDR3 protein, CDR3 DNA. The D gene is left open where the match is weak. Clone sizes are given selectively: once, few, many, or a class where the clone is expanded.

d_gene: TRBD2; j_gene: TRBJ2-7; v_gene: TRBV11-2; abundance: .; CDR3aa: CASSAGGPQYEQYF; CDR3nt: TGTGCCAGCAGTGCGGGGGGGCCTCAATACGAGCAGTACTTC
d_gene: TRBD2; j_gene: TRBJ2-1; v_gene: TRBV10-3; abundance: .; CDR3aa: CAISDLVGTRAEQFF; CDR3nt: TGTGCCATCAGTGATCTAGTAGGGACTAGGGCGGAGCAGTTCTTC
d_gene: .; j_gene: TRBJ2-5; v_gene: TRBV29-1; abundance: .; CDR3aa: CSVGRDNRNVQETQYF; CDR3nt: TGCAGCGTTGGAAGGGACAACCGAAATGTTCAAGAGACCCAGTACTTC
d_gene: TRBD1; j_gene: TRBJ1-2; v_gene: TRBV6-2/TRBV6-3; abundance: .; CDR3aa: CASSQRTGIYGYTF; CDR3nt: TGTGCCAGCAGTCAACGGACAGGGATCTATGGCTACACCTTC
d_gene: .; j_gene: TRBJ2-1; v_gene: TRBV9; abundance: .; CDR3aa: CASSGRGNEQFF; CDR3nt: TGTGCCAGCAGCGGCAGGGGCAATGAGCAGTTCTTC
d_gene: .; j_gene: TRBJ2-7; v_gene: TRBV6-1; abundance: once; CDR3aa: CASSEEWGQGFSYEQYF; CDR3nt: TGTGCCAGCAGTGAAGAGTGGGGACAAGGGTTCTCCTACGAGCAGTACTTC
d_gene: TRBD1; j_gene: TRBJ2-7; v_gene: TRBV30; abundance: .; CDR3aa: CAWRGQASYEQYF; CDR3nt: TGTGCCTGGAGGGGACAGGCGTCCTACGAGCAGTACTTC
d_gene: TRBD1; j_gene: TRBJ2-7; v_gene: TRBV6-1; abundance: .; CDR3aa: CASSEGQLIASYEQYF; CDR3nt: TGTGCCAGCAGTGAGGGACAGTTAATCGCTTCCTACGAGCAGTACTTC
d_gene: .; j_gene: TRBJ1-2; v_gene: TRBV29-1; abundance: .; CDR3aa: CSVGTGEAYGYTF; CDR3nt: TGCAGCGTTGGGACCGGGGAGGCTTATGGCTACACCTTC
d_gene: TRBD1; j_gene: TRBJ1-1; v_gene: TRBV5-1; abundance: .; CDR3aa: CASSRDSLNTEAFF; CDR3nt: TGCGCCAGCAGCCGGGACAGCCTTAACACTGAAGCTTTCTTT
d_gene: .; j_gene: TRBJ2-5; v_gene: TRBV20-1; abundance: .; CDR3aa: CSAREGVGETQYF; CDR3nt: TGCAGTGCTAGAGAGGGGGTGGGGGAGACCCAGTACTTC
d_gene: .; j_gene: TRBJ2-3; v_gene: TRBV7-3; abundance: .; CDR3aa: CASSLRGGGGTDTQYF; CDR3nt: TGTGCCAGCAGCTTAAGGGGGGGCGGAGGCACAGATACGCAGTATTTT
d_gene: .; j_gene: TRBJ2-7; v_gene: TRBV7-3; abundance: .; CDR3aa: CASSLNGASGEQYF; CDR3nt: TGTGCCAGCAGCTTAAACGGGGCCTCTGGGGAGCAGTACTTC
d_gene: .; j_gene: TRBJ2-3; v_gene: TRBV4-1; abundance: .; CDR3aa: CASSQEIASPDTQYF; CDR3nt: TGCGCCAGCAGCCAAGAAATCGCCTCCCCAGATACGCAATATTTT
d_gene: .; j_gene: TRBJ2-7; v_gene: TRBV28; abundance: .; CDR3aa: CASSLPHYEQYF; CDR3nt: TGTGCCAGCAGCCTGCCCCACTACGAGCAGTACTTC
d_gene: TRBD1; j_gene: TRBJ1-2; v_gene: TRBV3-1; abundance: .; CDR3aa: CASSPRQGTRGYTF; CDR3nt: TGTGCCAGCAGCCCTCGACAGGGGACACGCGGCTACACCTTC
d_gene: .; j_gene: TRBJ2-1; v_gene: TRBV7-2; abundance: .; CDR3aa: CASSSRALSYNEQFF; CDR3nt: TGTGCCAGCAGCTCAAGGGCCCTCTCCTACAATGAGCAGTTCTTC
d_gene: .; j_gene: TRBJ2-5; v_gene: TRBV19; abundance: .; CDR3aa: CASSIRTNQETQYF; CDR3nt: TGTGCCAGTAGTATACGGACAAATCAAGAGACCCAGTACTTC
d_gene: .; j_gene: TRBJ1-5; v_gene: TRBV7-9; abundance: .; CDR3aa: CASSFLGDTNQPQHF; CDR3nt: TGTGCCAGCAGCTTTCTGGGGGACACTAATCAGCCCCAGCATTTT
d_gene: .; j_gene: TRBJ2-1; v_gene: TRBV21-1; abundance: once; CDR3aa: CASSRMPGSNEQFF; CDR3nt: TGTGCCAGCAGTCGAATGCCAGGAAGCAATGAGCAGTTCTTC
d_gene: .; j_gene: TRBJ2-7; v_gene: TRBV20-1; abundance: .; CDR3aa: CSARDGVRGQSREQYF; CDR3nt: TGCAGTGCTAGAGATGGGGTGAGGGGCCAGTCAAGAGAGCAGTACTTC
d_gene: .; j_gene: TRBJ1-1; v_gene: TRBV20-1; abundance: once; CDR3aa: CSAREGGQNTEAFF; CDR3nt: TGCAGTGCTAGAGAGGGGGGGCAGAACACTGAAGCTTTCTTT
d_gene: .; j_gene: TRBJ1-1; v_gene: TRBV6-5; abundance: .; CDR3aa: CASSYSRVGLAFF; CDR3nt: TGTGCCAGCAGTTACTCCCGCGTGGGTCTGGCTTTCTTT
d_gene: .; j_gene: TRBJ1-1; v_gene: TRBV10-3; abundance: .; CDR3aa: CAIKEGPNTEAFF; CDR3nt: TGTGCCATCAAGGAGGGTCCTAACACTGAAGCTTTCTTT
d_gene: .; j_gene: TRBJ1-2; v_gene: TRBV4-2; abundance: .; CDR3aa: CASSQDKSNYGYTF; CDR3nt: TGTGCCAGCAGCCAAGACAAGTCTAACTATGGCTACACCTTC
d_gene: TRBD2; j_gene: TRBJ2-7; v_gene: TRBV5-1; abundance: .; CDR3aa: CASSSAGTTYAEQYF; CDR3nt: TGCGCCAGCAGCTCCGCCGGGACTACCTATGCGGAGCAGTACTTC
d_gene: .; j_gene: TRBJ2-3; v_gene: TRBV3-1; abundance: .; CDR3aa: CASSQLRADTQYF; CDR3nt: TGTGCCAGCAGCCAACTCAGGGCAGATACGCAGTATTTT
d_gene: .; j_gene: TRBJ2-7; v_gene: TRBV6-5; abundance: .; CDR3aa: CASSSTGGWDEQYF; CDR3nt: TGTGCCAGCAGCTCGACAGGCGGTTGGGACGAGCAGTACTTC
d_gene: .; j_gene: TRBJ1-2; v_gene: TRBV7-9; abundance: .; CDR3aa: CASSLAPNGYTF; CDR3nt: TGTGCCAGCAGCTTAGCGCCGAATGGCTACACCTTC